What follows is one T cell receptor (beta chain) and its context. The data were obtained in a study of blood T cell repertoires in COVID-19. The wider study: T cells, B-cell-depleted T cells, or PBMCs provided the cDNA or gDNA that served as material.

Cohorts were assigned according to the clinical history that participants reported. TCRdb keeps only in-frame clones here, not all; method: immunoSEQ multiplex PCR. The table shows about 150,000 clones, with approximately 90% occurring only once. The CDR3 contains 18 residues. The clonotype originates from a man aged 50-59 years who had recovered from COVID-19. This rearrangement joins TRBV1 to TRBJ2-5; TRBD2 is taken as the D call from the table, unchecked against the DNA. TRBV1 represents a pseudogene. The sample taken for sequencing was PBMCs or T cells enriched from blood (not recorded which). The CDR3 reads CTSRQDRASGSLRETQYF. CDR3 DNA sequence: TGCACCAGCAGGCAAGATCGGGCTAGCGGGAGTTTGCGAGAGACCCAGTACTTC.